This note documents a single TCR beta chain sequence. Its cognate antigen is unknown. This entry is derived from a study of shared clonotypes between healthy human individuals. Study results and limitations: It was expected that sequencing depth would affect clonotype sharing among donors.

The V gene end was trimmed by 1 base and the J gene end by 0 bases; junction bases not matched to a gene: 3. This CDR3 is built from 15 residues. CDR1 and CDR2 from the germline V gene are SGHTA and FQGNSA. The donor population consisted of healthy HIV-negative adults with no recent acute infections or vaccinations. In replicate PCRs of unsorted PBMC, approximately 310 ng DNA, roughly 31,000 T cell genomes, was used. The unsorted PBMC sample used ten immunoSEQ deep assay plates. TCRdb keeps only in-frame clones here, not all; method: immunoSEQ multiplex PCR. Among roughly 500,000 clones, roughly 77% were seen once, and the ten largest hold roughly 13%.

The receptor was isolated from a woman between 40 and 50 years old in good health. Some clones in this sample may be carry-over from other donors' samples. Input material: PBMCs. The chain joins TRBV7-2 to TRBJ2-7, with 7 bases lining up with TRBD2. The CDR3 is CASSLETSASYEQYF. CDR3 nucleotide sequence: TGTGCCAGCAGCTTAGAAACTAGCGCCTCCTACGAGCAGTACTTC.